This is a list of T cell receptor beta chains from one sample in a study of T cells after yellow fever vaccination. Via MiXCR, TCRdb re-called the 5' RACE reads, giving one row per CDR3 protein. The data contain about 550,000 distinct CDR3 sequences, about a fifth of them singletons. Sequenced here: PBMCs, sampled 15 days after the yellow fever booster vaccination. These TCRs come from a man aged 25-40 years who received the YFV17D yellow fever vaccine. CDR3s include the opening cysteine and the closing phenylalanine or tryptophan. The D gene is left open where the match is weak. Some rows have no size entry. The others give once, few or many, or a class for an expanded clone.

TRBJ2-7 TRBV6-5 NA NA TGTGCCAGCAGTTTGTCGCCGGCTCTTGGAGAGCAGTACTTC CASSLSPALGEQYF
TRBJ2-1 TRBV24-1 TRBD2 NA TGTGCCACCAGTGATTTCGGGGACTACCCCTACAATGAGCAGTTCTTC CATSDFGDYPYNEQFF
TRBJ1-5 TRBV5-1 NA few TGCGCCAGCAGCTTGGAAGGGGACGTCTATCAGCCCCAGCATTTT CASSLEGDVYQPQHF
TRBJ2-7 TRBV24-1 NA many TGTGCCACCAGCGACAGCTACGAGCAGTACTTC CATSDSYEQYF
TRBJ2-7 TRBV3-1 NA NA TGTGCCAGCAGCCAAGCAACACAGGGATTCTTGAAGTACTTC CASSQATQGFLKYF
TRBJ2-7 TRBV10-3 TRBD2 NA TGTGCCATCAGGGGAGGACTAGCGGATCTTGAGCAGTACTTC CAIRGGLADLEQYF
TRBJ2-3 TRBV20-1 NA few TGCAGTGCTAATGATGCGGGACCTAGCACAGATACGCAGTATTTT CSANDAGPSTDTQYF
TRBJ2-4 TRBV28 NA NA TGTGCCAGCAGTTTATGGGGCCCCGTCAACTCAGCCAAAAACATTCAGTACTTC CASSLWGPVNSAKNIQYF
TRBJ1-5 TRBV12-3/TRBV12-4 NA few TGTGCCAGCAGGCCGGACGGACCCAATCAGCCCCAGCATTTT CASRPDGPNQPQHF
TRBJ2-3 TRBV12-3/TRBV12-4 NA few TGTGCCAGCAGATCCACCGGGAGCACAGATACGCAGTATTTT CASRSTGSTDTQYF
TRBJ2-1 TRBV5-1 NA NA TGCGCCAGCAGCTTCCTGGGGGCGAGGGCCAATGAGCAGTTCTTC CASSFLGARANEQFF
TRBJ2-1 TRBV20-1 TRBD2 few TGCAGTGCTAGCTCCGGACTAGATCGCTATGAGCAGTTCTTC CSASSGLDRYEQFF
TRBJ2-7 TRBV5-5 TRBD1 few TGTGCCAGCAGCTACGACCGGGACAGGGGGTCCTACGAGCAGTACTTC CASSYDRDRGSYEQYF
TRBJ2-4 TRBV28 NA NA TGTGCCAGCAGTACCCTACTTACGGCTAACAAAGCCAAAAACATTCAGTACTTC CASSTLLTANKAKNIQYF
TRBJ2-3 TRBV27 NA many TGTGCCAGCAGTTTTTATGGCGGGAGCACAGATACGCAGTATTTT CASSFYGGSTDTQYF
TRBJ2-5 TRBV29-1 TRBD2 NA TGCAGCGTCTCACGTCTAGCGGGAGGGCCGGAGACCCAGTACTTC CSVSRLAGGPETQYF
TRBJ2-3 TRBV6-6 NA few TGTGCCAGCAGTACGGGACTTGATACGCAGTATTTT CASSTGLDTQYF
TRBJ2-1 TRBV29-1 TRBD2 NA TGCAGCGTCTCTACTAGCGGGAGTTACAATGAGCAGTTCTTC CSVSTSGSYNEQFF
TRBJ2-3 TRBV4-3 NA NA TGCGCCAGCAGCCAAGATCGACTAGTTAGCACAGATACGCAGTATTTT CASSQDRLVSTDTQYF
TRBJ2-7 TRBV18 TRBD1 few TGTGCCAGCTCACGAACTCTTCAGACCGGGACAGGAAGACCCTACGAGCAGTACTTC CASSRTLQTGTGRPYEQYF
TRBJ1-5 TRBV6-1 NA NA TGTGCCAGCGGGTTGGGTGCAATCAATCAGGCCCAGCATTTT CASGLGAINQAQHF
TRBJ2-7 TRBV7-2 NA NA TGTGCCAGCAGCTCCCGCGTGGGGACCTCTTACTTC CASSSRVGTSYF
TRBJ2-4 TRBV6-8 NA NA TGTGCCAGCAGTTATCGCAAGACATCGGGCAAAAACATTCAGTACTTC CASSYRKTSGKNIQYF
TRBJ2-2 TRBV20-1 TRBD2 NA TGCAGTGCTAGAGATCTCCTAGCGGGATCCTCCACCGGGCAGCTGTTTTTT CSARDLLAGSSTGQLFF
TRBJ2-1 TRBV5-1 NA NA TGCGCCAGCAGCTTATCCGGTGGGTATGAGCAGTTCTTC CASSLSGGYEQFF
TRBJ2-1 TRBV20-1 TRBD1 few TGCAGTGCTAGGAGGACAGGGTGGGCCTACAATGAGCAGTTCTTC CSARRTGWAYNEQFF
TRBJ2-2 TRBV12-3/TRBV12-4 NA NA TGTGCCAGCAGCCCCTGGCGTAGCCCCACCGGGGAGCTGTTTTTT CASSPWRSPTGELFF
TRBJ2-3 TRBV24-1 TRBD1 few TGTGCCACCAGTGACTCGGACAGGGGGTCTGGGAGAGATACGCAGTATTTT CATSDSDRGSGRDTQYF
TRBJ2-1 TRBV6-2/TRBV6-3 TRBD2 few TGTGCCAGCAGTTACGAATCTAGCGGGAGAAGTCCCTACAATGAGCAGTTCTTC CASSYESSGRSPYNEQFF
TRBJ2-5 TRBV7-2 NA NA TGTGCCAGCAGCTTTGGGGAACAGACCCAGTACTTC CASSFGEQTQYF
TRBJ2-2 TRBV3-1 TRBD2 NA TGTGCCAGCAGCTTCCTAGCGGCGAACACCGGGGAGCTGTTTTTT CASSFLAANTGELFF
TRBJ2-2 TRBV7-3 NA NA TGTGCCAGCAGCTGGGGACTGGAGGGCGGGGAGCTGTTTTTT CASSWGLEGGELFF
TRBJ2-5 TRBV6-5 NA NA TGTGCCAGCAGTTACTCCTTAGATGTAACGGAGACCCAGTACTTC CASSYSLDVTETQYF
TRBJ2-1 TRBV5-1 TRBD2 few TGCGCCAGCAAAGTGGGGAGGGAGGCGTCCTACAATGAGCAGTTCTTC CASKVGREASYNEQFF
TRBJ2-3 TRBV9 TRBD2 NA TGTGCCAGCAGCACCGGGGGGACTAGCGGGAGAGTCGCAGATACGCAGTATTTT CASSTGGTSGRVADTQYF
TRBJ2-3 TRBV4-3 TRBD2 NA TGCGCCAGCAGCCAAAAGCTCCCGGGACTAGGAGGGACAGATACGCAGTATTTT CASSQKLPGLGGTDTQYF
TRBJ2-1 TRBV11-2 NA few TGTGCCAGCAGCTTAGGGTCTTCGGGCGAGCAGTTCTTC CASSLGSSGEQFF
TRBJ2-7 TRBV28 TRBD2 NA TGTGCCAGCAGTCTCCGGACTAGCGGGAGGTACGAGCAGTACTTC CASSLRTSGRYEQYF